A single sample gave rise to the 30 T cell receptor beta chains below, sequenced in a study of T cell responses to AZD1222 COVID-19 vaccine. Some clones are missing from TCRdb's copy, which holds only in-frame ones; the method was immunoSEQ multiplex PCR. The sample carries 150,000 to 200,000 clones, around 94% recorded once. The sequencing used peripheral blood, collected on day 0 of AZD1222 vaccination. The receptors originated from an adult in good health.

The chain combines TRBV3-1 (or the pseudogene TRBV3-2) with TRBJ1-3; D not certain. This CDR3 is built from 14 residues. Germline assignment: CDR1 LGHDT and CDR2 YNNKEL (reference sequence). V lost 4 bases to trimming and J lost 0 bases, with 7 bases between them. The DNA for the CDR3 is TGTGCCAGCAGCCCTGTAGCCTCTGGAAACACCATATATTTT. Its translation: CASSPVASGNTIYF.

The chain carries TRBV4-3 and TRBJ2-4, with D possibly matching TRBD1 (6 bases). The V gene lost 4 bases and the J gene lost 11 bases, with 18 bases spanning the gap. This CDR3 spans 14 amino acids. CDR1 and CDR2 (germline): LGHNA, YSLEER. The CDR3 DNA follows: TGCGCCAGCAGCCGAACCTCGGACAGCAGCCTTCAGTACTTC. Amino acids: CASSRTSDSSLQYF.

V gene TRBV2 combines with J gene TRBJ1-1, with 7 bases lining up with TRBD1. Per germline, CDR1 SNHLY and CDR2 FYNNEI. V was pared by 5 bases and J by 6 bases, with 9 bases of the junction left unmatched. The CDR3 totals 14 residues. CDR3 protein: CASSFTPGQSEAFF. The DNA of the CDR3 is TGTGCCAGCAGTTTCACCCCGGGACAGTCTGAAGCTTTCTTT.

V gene TRBV4-1 combines with J gene TRBJ2-5, with D possibly matching TRBD2 (5 bases). This CDR3 spans 14 amino acids. Trimming left V 4 bases short and J 3 bases short, with 12 bases between. Germline-derived CDR1 and CDR2 are MGHRA and YSYEKL. CDR3 protein: CASSLTGSEETQYF. In DNA form, the CDR3 reads TGCGCCAGCAGCCTGACGGGGTCAGAAGAGACCCAGTACTTC.

This chain joins TRBV14 and TRBJ1-1; D is ambiguous. Trimming left V 3 bases short and J 0 bases short, with 8 bases between. The CDR3 runs to 14 residues. Germline CDR1 and CDR2: SGHDN and FVKESK. The CDR3 region is CASSQKGMNTEAFF. The CDR3 DNA follows: TGTGCCAGCAGCCAGAAGGGAATGAACACTGAAGCTTTCTTT.

The rearrangement joins TRBV29-1 to TRBJ1-2; TRBD1 is a possible D gene (5 bases). Germline lookup yields CDR1 SQVTM and CDR2 ANQGSEA. The CDR3 runs 13 residues. The V end was cut by 6 bases, the J end by 5 bases, with 16 bases between. CDR3 sequence: CSVRLGGEYGYTF. The CDR3 DNA is TGCAGCGTGAGGCTGGGGGGGGAGTATGGCTACACCTTC.

This sequence joins TRBV5-4 and TRBJ1-4, with D unclear. CDR1 is SGHNT, CDR2 YYREEE, per germline (reference sequence). Between the trimmed V and J ends, which lost 6 bases and 8 bases, there was a span of 17 bases. CDR3 length: 14 amino acids. Written as DNA, the CDR3 is TGTGCCAGCACCAGTGGCCAAGGGAACGAAAAACTGTTTTTT. It codes for CASTSGQGNEKLFF.

The chain recombines TRBV9 with TRBJ1-1; D perhaps matches TRBD1 (6 bases). The CDR3 length is 14 residues. CDR1 is SGDLS, CDR2 YYNGEE, per germline. Trimming pared 4 bases from V and 1 base from J, leaving 11 bases between. CDR3 DNA: TGTGCCAGCAGCCCTCAGGGGAGGAACACTGAAGCTTTCTTT. As protein: CASSPQGRNTEAFF.

The chain is built from TRBV5-5 and TRBJ1-5; TRBD1 might be the D (5 bases). Germline values: CDR1 SGHKS, CDR2 YYEKEE (reference sequence). The V gene lost 7 bases and the J gene lost 5 bases, with 25 bases spanning the gap. The CDR3 extends over 17 amino acids. This CDR3 reads CASDTPTSFPGDQPQHF. In DNA form, the CDR3 reads TGTGCCAGCGATACCCCAACAAGTTTTCCGGGGGATCAGCCCCAGCATTTT.

This chain links TRBV6-1 with TRBJ1-5; D is perhaps TRBD1 (5 bases). V was trimmed by 0 bases and J by 3 bases, leaving 12 bases between them. Germline V lookup: CDR1 MNHNS, CDR2 SASEGT. CDR3 length equals 16 residues. The CDR3, as DNA: TGTGCCAGCAGTGAAGCGCGGGGCCTTCACAATCAGCCCCAGCATTTT. Translation: CASSEARGLHNQPQHF.

This rearrangement joins TRBV14 to TRBJ1-6; D possibly corresponds to TRBD1 (5 bases). The CDR3 sequence is 15 residues long. V was pared by 2 bases and J by 7 bases, with 12 bases between. The germline CDR1 and CDR2 sequences are SGHDN and FVKESK. CDR3 in DNA: TGTGCCAGCAGCCAATTCGGAACAGGCAATTCACCCCTCCACTTT. This encodes CASSQFGTGNSPLHF.

This clone was counted a single time. The CDR3 nucleotides are TGTGCCAGTAGCCGGCGGATTCCAAAGAACTACGAGCAGTACTTC. Protein sequence: CASSRRIPKNYEQYF. V gene TRBV19 combines with J gene TRBJ2-7; no clear D gene. Looked up from germline, CDR1 is LNHDA and CDR2 is SQIVND (reference sequence). Trimming left V 6 bases short and J 3 bases short, with 18 bases between. The CDR3 consists of 15 residues.

To note about this clone: Other nucleotide sequences in the sample specify the same CDR3. The chain joins TRBV15 to TRBJ1-1; D gene unclear. V was cut by 0 bases and J by 0 bases, with 5 bases left in between. CDR3 size: 14 residues. Germline V CDR1 and CDR2: LNHNV, YYDKDF (reference sequence). CDR3 region: CATSRDRVNTEAFF. In DNA form, the CDR3 reads TGTGCCACCAGCAGAGACAGAGTGAACACTGAAGCTTTCTTT.

The chain carries TRBV2 and TRBJ1-3; D is unclear. This CDR3 spans 15 amino acids. V shed 0 bases and J shed 2 bases, with 8 bases lying between them. Germline CDR1 is SNHLY and CDR2 is FYNNEI. The CDR3 DNA is TGTGCCAGCAGTGAAGCGCCAGCAGCTGGAAACACCATATATTTT. This encodes CASSEAPAAGNTIYF.

The V and J genes are TRBV4-1 and TRBJ1-1, with D possibly TRBD1 on 5 matching bases. CDR3 length equals 13 residues. Trimming removed 6 bases at V and 2 bases at J, with 10 bases between. From germline, CDR1 is MGHRA and CDR2 YSYEKL. CDR3 nucleotides: TGCGCCAGCAGGGGGGTAGGCAACACTGAAGCTTTCTTT. Encoded protein: CASRGVGNTEAFF.

The rearrangement uses TRBV2 and TRBJ2-3; 15 bases agree with TRBD2. The CDR3 contains 15 residues. V was clipped by 4 bases and J by 7 bases; unmatched bases: 3. The V gene's germline CDR1 is SNHLY and CDR2 FYNNEI. This CDR3 reads CASSGTSGGANTQYF. The CDR3 nucleotides are TGTGCCAGCAGTGGGACTAGCGGGGGGGCGAATACGCAGTATTTT.

The gene calls are TRBV28 and TRBJ1-1; 7 nucleotides match TRBD1. The CDR3 has 15 residues. Germline-derived CDR1 and CDR2 are MDHEN and SYDVKM. V lost 5 bases to trimming and J lost 1 base; unmatched junction nucleotides: 7. The CDR3 sequence: CASSHQTGRNTEAFF. The CDR3, as DNA: TGTGCCAGCAGTCACCAGACAGGGAGGAACACTGAAGCTTTCTTT. The variable domain in full, with the rest retrieved from reference TRBV28 and TRBJ1-1, is DVKVTQSSRYLVKRTGEKVFLECVQDMDHENMFWYRQDPGLGLRLIYFSYDVKMKEKGDIPEGYSVSREKKERFSLILESASTNQTSMYLCASSHQTGRNTEAFFGQGTRLTVV.

V and J are TRBV23-1 and TRBJ2-7; D remains ambiguous. Being an ORF, TRBV23-1 has a function that is uncertain. V shed 0 bases and J shed 0 bases, with 12 bases lying between them. There are 16 residues in the CDR3. The CDR3: CASSQSPQTLSYEQYF. CDR3 coding DNA: TGCGCCAGCAGTCAATCACCACAGACCCTCTCCTACGAGCAGTACTTC.

This clone was observed a single time. The chain is built from TRBV18 and TRBJ2-3; TRBD2 matches at 9 bases. This CDR3 spans 16 amino acids. J lost 1 base, V lost 4 bases, and 6 bases had no gene match. Germline CDR1 and CDR2: KGHSH and LQKENI. CDR3 nucleotide sequence: TGTGCCAGCTCACTAACAGCGGGGGGTGGCACAGATACGCAGTATTTT. Translated, it gives CASSLTAGGGTDTQYF.

V and J are TRBV5-1 and TRBJ1-4; 9 nucleotides agree with TRBD1. Trimming at V came to 0 bases and at J to 7 bases, leaving 4 bases not matched to a gene. Germline CDR1 is SGHRS and CDR2 is YFSETQ. The CDR3 runs 15 residues. The CDR3, as DNA: TGCGCCAGCAGCTTGGCACCGGGACAGGGTGAAAAACTGTTTTTT. Protein: CASSLAPGQGEKLFF.

The J gene is TRBJ1-3, the V gene TRBV27; tentative D call: TRBD1 (6 bases). Trimming pared 6 bases from V and 2 bases from J, leaving 11 bases between. There are 14 residues in the CDR3. Germline lookup yields CDR1 MNHEY and CDR2 SMNVEV (reference sequence). The CDR3 DNA reads TGTGCCAGCAGGTTCGGGGGGCCTGGAAACACCATATATTTT. Amino acids: CASRFGGPGNTIYF.

This chain connects TRBV11-2 to TRBJ2-5, with 7 bases fitting TRBD1. The germline CDR1 and CDR2 sequences are SGHAT and FQNNGV. The CDR3 spans 14 residues. V shed 4 bases, J shed 6 bases, and the junction held 8 bases outside the gene matches. The CDR3 DNA reads TGTGCCAGCAGCTCGTCCGTACAGGGGCAGACCCAGTACTTC. Protein sequence: CASSSSVQGQTQYF.

This clone was seen just once. The rearrangement links TRBV7-6 to TRBJ1-3; 8 bases agree with TRBD1. With 4 bases clipped from V and 2 bases from J, the junction kept 4 bases outside the gene matches. CDR3 length: 15 residues. Per the germline V gene, CDR1 is SGHVS and CDR2 is FNYEAQ. The CDR3 loop reads CASSSRGPTGNTIYF. The DNA for the CDR3 is TGTGCCAGCAGCTCCAGGGGGCCGACTGGAAACACCATATATTTT.

This chain connects TRBV7-6 to TRBJ1-5; possibly TRBD1 for D (6 bases). The CDR3 covers 16 residues. Between the trimmed V and J ends, which lost 1 base and 5 bases, there was a span of 15 bases. Germline V gives CDR1 SGHVS, CDR2 FNYEAQ. The CDR3 loop is CASSLGTATFYQPQHF. The CDR3 coding sequence is TGTGCCAGCAGCTTAGGGACAGCTACTTTTTATCAGCCCCAGCATTTT.

This clone was detected once. The chain is built from TRBV29-1 and TRBJ2-6; 10 nucleotides agree with TRBD2. With V trimmed by 4 bases and J by 2 bases, 2 bases remained unmatched. This CDR3 contains 15 residues. Germline loops: CDR1 SQVTM, CDR2 ANQGSEA. The CDR3 DNA sequence: TGCAGCGTTGCTAGCGGGGGTGCTGGGGCCAACGTCCTGACTTTC. This translates into CSVASGGAGANVLTF.

The V gene is TRBV3-1 (or the pseudogene TRBV3-2), the J gene TRBJ2-2; D perhaps matches TRBD2 (6 bases). V was cut by 0 bases and J by 6 bases, with 8 bases left in between. Germline lookup yields CDR1 LGHDT and CDR2 YNNKEL (reference sequence). The CDR3 totals 14 residues. The CDR3 region is CASSQDREPGELFF. As DNA, the CDR3 is TGTGCCAGCAGCCAAGATCGGGAGCCCGGGGAGCTGTTTTTT.

This chain uses TRBV21-1 with TRBJ2-7; the D segment call TRBD1 is taken from the table without a DNA check. TRBV21-1 is termed a pseudogene. CDR3 size: 12 residues. This chain's CDR3 is CASYHRAYEQYF. The CDR3 nucleotides are TGTGCCAGCTACCACAGGGCCTACGAGCAGTACTTC.

The CDR3 region has the DNA TGTGCCAGCAGCAACTCGAAGAGCGCGTCCAGGGGGCCCGATGAGCAGTTCTTC. This encodes CASSNSKSASRGPDEQFF. The chain couples TRBV21-1 to TRBJ2-1; the table's D call TRBD1 went unverified against the DNA. TRBV21-1 is labeled a pseudogene. This CDR3 comprises 18 residues.

The chain couples TRBV27 to TRBJ1-2, with D hard to call. This CDR3 region has 14 residues. CDR1 is MNHEY and CDR2 is SMNVEV in the germline V gene (reference sequence). V gave up 3 bases and J gave up 5 bases, with 13 bases separating them. CDR3 nucleotide sequence: TGTGCCAGCAGTTTGGGGTATCCTACATATGGCTACACCTTC. Protein sequence: CASSLGYPTYGYTF.

This rearrangement joins TRBV5-1 to TRBJ1-1; D is unresolved. The V and J ends lost 7 bases and 5 bases respectively, with 15 bases between them. The germline V gene encodes CDR1 SGHRS and CDR2 YFSETQ. The CDR3 has 13 amino acids. DNA of the CDR3: TGCGCCAGCGGGAGCGGGTCGGGTACTGAAGCTTTCTTT. It is translated as CASGSGSGTEAFF.